This is a list of T cell receptor beta chains from one sample in a study of cytomegalovirus exposure and HLA in healthy donors. Method: immunoSEQ multiplex PCR; TCRdb's copy keeps in-frame clones and lacks some. The repertoire holds about 100,000 clones, with 70% as singletons. Sample: PBMCs. These receptors all stem from a man aged 35 to 55 in good health and CMV-seropositive. CDR3s include the opening cysteine and the closing phenylalanine or tryptophan. Each record gives: clone size, V gene, CDR3 length, J gene, D gene, CDR3 DNA, CDR3 protein. The D gene is left open where the match is weak. The size entry is marked missing in some rows and otherwise reads once, few, many or a size class.

NA	TRBV28	12	TRBJ1-1	NA	TGTGCCAGCATCCTCGCGGGTTCTTCTGCTTTCTTT	CASILAGSSAFF
NA	TRBV19	13	TRBJ1-2	NA	TGTGCCAGTAGTATAGCCCTTAACTATGGCTACACCTTC	CASSIALNYGYTF
NA	TRBV27	16	TRBJ2-3	TRBD2	TGTGCCAGCAGTTTGATAGCGGGAGTGGGCACAGATACGCAGTATTTT	CASSLIAGVGTDTQYF
NA	TRBV29-1	11	TRBJ2-7	NA	TGCAGCGGTACCGCGAACTACGAGCAGTACTTC	CSGTANYEQYF
NA	TRBV6-6	14	TRBJ2-1	TRBD2	TGTGCCAGCAGTTCCGGACTAGAGGGAAATGAGCAGTTCTTC	CASSSGLEGNEQFF
NA	TRBV6-5	15	TRBJ2-2	TRBD2	TGTGCCAGCAGCCAAGGACTAGCGGCAACCGGGGAGCTGTTTTTT	CASSQGLAATGELFF
NA	TRBV28	14	TRBJ2-7	TRBD2	TGTGCCAGCAGAACTAGCGGGATCTCCTACGAGCAGTACTTC	CASRTSGISYEQYF
NA	TRBV6-1	16	TRBJ1-2	NA	TGTGCCAGCAGTGAACAGACAGGTTTAGCCCGCGGTGGCTACACCTTC	CASSEQTGLARGGYTF
NA	TRBV27	14	TRBJ1-5	TRBD1	TGTGCCAGCAGTTCGACAGGGGGCAATCAGCCCCAGCATTTT	CASSSTGGNQPQHF
NA	TRBV7-6	11	TRBJ2-3	NA	TGTGCCAGCAGCTCAACAGATACGCAGTATTTT	CASSSTDTQYF
NA	TRBV7-2	17	TRBJ2-2	TRBD1	TGTGCCAGCGGAGACAGGGGGCGTTTTATTGGGACCGGGGAGCTGTTTTTT	CASGDRGRFIGTGELFF
NA	TRBV6-5	16	TRBJ1-5	TRBD1	TGTGCCAGCAGTTACCCCGGGACAGGGCCCGGTCAGCCCCAGCATTTT	CASSYPGTGPGQPQHF
NA	TRBV4-1	15	TRBJ1-1	TRBD1	TGCGCCAGCAGCCAAGGGGGCAGGGGGTGGACTGAAGCTTTCTTT	CASSQGGRGWTEAFF
NA	TRBV7-8	16	TRBJ1-5	NA	TGTGCCAGCAGCTTGTCGAGGATGACGAGCAATCAGCCCCAGCATTTT	CASSLSRMTSNQPQHF
NA	TRBV28	12	TRBJ1-1	NA	TGTGCCAGCCTATCAGGGTCCACTGAAGCTTTCTTT	CASLSGSTEAFF
NA	TRBV27	13	TRBJ2-3	NA	TGTGCCAGTTCTCGGGGGGCGTCAGATACGCAGTATTTT	CASSRGASDTQYF
NA	TRBV27	14	TRBJ2-5	TRBD1	TGTGCCAGCAGGCTGGACAGGGGCCAAGAGACCCAGTACTTC	CASRLDRGQETQYF
few	TRBV7-9	15	TRBJ1-1	TRBD1	TGTGCCAGCAGCACAGGGGGCGGTCATTTCACTGAAGCTTTCTTT	CASSTGGGHFTEAFF
NA	TRBV4-2	15	TRBJ1-2	TRBD1	TGTGCCAGCAGCCCCCCGACAGGGCTCTTCTATGGCTACACCTTC	CASSPPTGLFYGYTF